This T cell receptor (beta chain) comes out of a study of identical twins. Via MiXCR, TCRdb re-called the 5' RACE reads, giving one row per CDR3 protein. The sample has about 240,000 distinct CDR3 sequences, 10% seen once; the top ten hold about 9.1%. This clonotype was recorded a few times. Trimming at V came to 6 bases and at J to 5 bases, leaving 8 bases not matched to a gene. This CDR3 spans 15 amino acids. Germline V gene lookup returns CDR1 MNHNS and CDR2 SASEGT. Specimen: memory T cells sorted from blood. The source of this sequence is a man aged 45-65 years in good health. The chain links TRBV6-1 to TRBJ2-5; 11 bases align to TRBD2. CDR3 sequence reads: CASSTLAGGSETQYF. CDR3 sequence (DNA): TGTGCCAGCAGCACTCTAGCGGGAGGCAGTGAGACCCAGTACTTC.